Listed below are T cell receptor beta chains from one sample, sequenced in a study of T cell responses to AZD1222 COVID-19 vaccine. Sequencing used immunoSEQ multiplex PCR; TCRdb keeps in-frame clones, though not all of them. The sample records about 130,000 clones, approximately 88% being singletons. This sample comprised peripheral blood, obtained on day 0 of AZD1222 vaccination. All receptors come from an adult in good health. The CDR3 runs from the conserved cysteine through the conserved F or W. D genes are given only for firm matches. Some rows mark clone size as missing; the rest say once, few, many or name a class of expanded clone.

J gene | V gene | D gene | clone size | CDR3 protein | CDR3 DNA
TRBJ1-5 | TRBV29-1 | . | . | CSVAEGNSNQPQHF | TGCAGCGTCGCTGAGGGGAATAGCAATCAGCCCCAGCATTTT
TRBJ2-7 | TRBV5-4 | TRBD1 | . | CASSLGQGAQYEQYF | TGTGCCAGCAGCTTGGGACAGGGGGCGCAGTACGAGCAGTACTTC
TRBJ2-7 | TRBV9 | TRBD1 | . | CASSVSGGGIEQYF | TGTGCCAGCAGCGTTTCAGGGGGTGGTATCGAGCAGTACTTC
TRBJ2-3 | TRBV9 | . | . | CASSVGGRGPLGADTQYF | TGTGCCAGCAGCGTGGGGGGCAGGGGCCCACTTGGCGCAGATACGCAGTATTTT
TRBJ1-5 | TRBV14 | . | once | CASSQDLGQPQHF | TGTGCCAGCAGCCAAGATCTTGGTCAGCCCCAGCATTTT
TRBJ1-1 | TRBV10-3 | . | . | CAGNNRNTEAFF | TGTGCTGGAAACAATAGGAACACTGAAGCTTTCTTT
TRBJ2-7 | TRBV18 | TRBD2 | once | CASSIQGGAYEQYF | TGTGCCAGCTCAATCCAGGGAGGGGCCTACGAGCAGTACTTC
TRBJ2-1 | TRBV7-2 | . | . | CASSLSGARANEQFF | TGTGCCAGCAGCTTATCAGGAGCCAGGGCCAATGAGCAGTTCTTC
TRBJ2-3 | TRBV6-5 | . | . | CASSTTRKDTQYF | TGTGCCAGCAGTACGACTAGGAAAGATACGCAGTATTTT
TRBJ1-5 | TRBV28 | . | once | CASTEENQPQHF | TGTGCCAGCACTGAAGAGAATCAGCCCCAGCATTTT
TRBJ2-2 | TRBV6-1 | . | . | CASSGPGRTENTGELFF | TGTGCCAGCAGTGGACCGGGGCGGACAGAGAACACCGGGGAGCTGTTTTTT
TRBJ2-6 | TRBV5-5 | TRBD1 | once | CASSFGTGGVGSANVLTF | TGTGCCAGCAGCTTTGGGACAGGGGGCGTCGGGTCCGCCAACGTCCTGACTTTC
TRBJ1-5 | TRBV2 | TRBD1 | few | CASRPDRGFQPQHF | TGTGCCAGCAGACCCGACAGGGGTTTTCAGCCCCAGCATTTT
TRBJ2-7 | TRBV18 | . | . | CASSPIGSSYEQYF | TGTGCCAGCTCACCAATCGGGAGCTCCTACGAGCAGTACTTC
TRBJ2-1 | TRBV18 | TRBD2 | . | CASSSLAGGTIDEQFF | TGTGCCAGCTCATCGCTAGCGGGAGGGACAATCGATGAGCAGTTCTTC
TRBJ1-5 | TRBV20-1 | . | . | CSASVADSSNQPQHF | TGCAGTGCTAGTGTCGCGGATTCCAGCAATCAGCCCCAGCATTTT
TRBJ2-7 | TRBV27 | . | . | CASSLRLFDEQYF | TGTGCCAGCAGTTTACGCCTTTTTGACGAGCAGTACTTC
TRBJ2-7 | TRBV19 | TRBD2 | . | CASSIVLAATYEQYF | TGTGCCAGTAGTATTGTACTAGCGGCAACCTACGAGCAGTACTTC
TRBJ1-1 | TRBV18 | . | . | CASSPLPGDTEAFF | TGTGCCAGCTCACCTCTACCGGGGGACACTGAAGCTTTCTTT
TRBJ2-7 | TRBV27 | . | few | CASSLRVREQGEQYF | TGTGCCAGCAGTTTAAGGGTCAGGGAACAGGGCGAGCAGTACTTC
TRBJ1-1 | TRBV14 | . | . | CASSQDANMWAFF | TGTGCCAGCAGCCAAGATGCAAATATGTGGGCTTTCTTT
TRBJ1-5 | TRBV3-1/TRBV3-2 | . | . | CASSQGLINQPQHF | TGTGCCAGCAGCCAGGGACTGATCAATCAGCCCCAGCATTTT
TRBJ2-3 | TRBV6-2/TRBV6-3 | TRBD1 | . | CASSYGTGSQYF | TGTGCCAGCAGTTACGGGACAGGATCGCAGTATTTT
TRBJ2-3 | TRBV5-4 | TRBD2 | . | CASSVGTSGRATDTQYF | TGTGCCAGCAGCGTCGGGACTAGCGGGAGGGCCACAGATACGCAGTATTTT
TRBJ2-1 | TRBV3-1/TRBV3-2 | TRBD2 | . | CASSQSRGGGSRGEQFF | TGTGCCAGCAGCCAGTCCCGGGGGGGCGGGAGCCGGGGTGAGCAGTTCTTC